This T cell receptor beta chain was observed in a study of high-grade serous ovarian cancer treatment subgroups. At the level of the study: Each sample yielded on average approximately 7,700 unique TCR beta rearrangements from some 14,000 reads. Study-wide points: Tumors within one patient showed repertoire similarity of roughly 0.1 to 0.85. Bulk tumor TCR sequencing gave no spatial information.

Germline CDR1 and CDR2: KGHSH and LQKENI. With 2 bases removed from V and 7 bases from J, the gap between germline ends came to 6 bases. This CDR3 is 12 amino acids long. Generated by immunoSEQ multiplex PCR, the TCRdb table keeps only in-frame clones and is missing some. The sample has around 2,600 clones, more than 65% seen once. Tumor samples were taken before definitive surgery or chemotherapy. This clone was found a few times. Its antigen is unknown. The rearrangement joins TRBV18 to TRBJ2-1; D not resolved. This clonotype originated in a human donor with high-grade serous ovarian cancer. Sequencing input: tumor tissue. The DNA of the CDR3 is TGTGCCAGCTCACCAGGGTATAATGAGCAGTTCTTC. Translated: CASSPGYNEQFF.